Listed below are T cell receptor beta chains from one sample, sequenced in a study of T-cell memory formation after mild COVID-19. TCRdb reprocessed the 5' RACE reads via MiXCR and lists one record per CDR3 protein. In the table there are over 130,000 distinct CDR3 sequences, 14% to 15% of which are singletons. The sequenced sample consisted of PBMCs or a T cell subset sorted from them (not recorded which). The receptors here all came from an adult woman who had mild COVID-19 (a few samples of this study predate the infection). Cell type and time point are not known. Each CDR3 is given with its conserved first and last residue. A D gene is named only where the DNA matches it firmly. Not every row has a clone size; where given, it reads once, few, many or a size class.

CDR3 protein: CASSRTGGATDTQYF
CDR3 DNA: TGTGCCAGCAGTAGGACAGGGGGGGCCACAGATACGCAGTATTTT
clone size: few
D gene: TRBD1
V gene: TRBV6-5
CDR3 length: 15
J gene: TRBJ2-3

CDR3 protein: CASSQVSHNEQFF
CDR3 DNA: TGCGCCAGCAGCCAAGTTTCTCACAATGAGCAGTTCTTC
clone size: .
D gene: .
V gene: TRBV4-1
CDR3 length: 13
J gene: TRBJ2-1

CDR3 protein: CASRQPGQSPGGYTF
CDR3 DNA: TGTGCCAGCAGACAGCCGGGACAGTCACCGGGTGGCTACACCTTC
clone size: .
D gene: TRBD1
V gene: TRBV3-1
CDR3 length: 15
J gene: TRBJ1-2

CDR3 protein: CATDLAGVSGTDTQYF
CDR3 DNA: TGTGCCACCGACCTAGCGGGAGTCAGCGGCACAGATACGCAGTATTTT
clone size: few
D gene: TRBD2
V gene: TRBV9
CDR3 length: 16
J gene: TRBJ2-3

CDR3 protein: CSVVPRGSGETQYF
CDR3 DNA: TGCAGCGTTGTCCCCCGGGGGTCCGGCGAGACCCAGTACTTC
clone size: .
D gene: .
V gene: TRBV29-1
CDR3 length: 14
J gene: TRBJ2-5

CDR3 protein: CASSSGQGLYGYTF
CDR3 DNA: TGTGCCAGCAGCTCCGGACAGGGCCTCTATGGCTACACCTTC
clone size: .
D gene: TRBD1
V gene: TRBV7-8
CDR3 length: 14
J gene: TRBJ1-2

CDR3 protein: CASTGQGDNQPQHF
CDR3 DNA: TGTGCCAGCACCGGACAGGGGGACAATCAGCCCCAGCATTTT
clone size: few
D gene: TRBD1
V gene: TRBV7-9
CDR3 length: 14
J gene: TRBJ1-5

CDR3 protein: CAWSPGTGTYEQYF
CDR3 DNA: TGTGCCTGGAGTCCGGGGACAGGAACCTACGAGCAGTACTTC
clone size: few
D gene: TRBD1
V gene: TRBV30
CDR3 length: 14
J gene: TRBJ2-7

CDR3 protein: CASRGGADTQYF
CDR3 DNA: TGTGCCAGCAGAGGGGGGGCAGATACGCAGTATTTT
clone size: few
D gene: .
V gene: TRBV6-5
CDR3 length: 12
J gene: TRBJ2-3

CDR3 protein: CASSPGSLYGYTF
CDR3 DNA: TGTGCCAGCAGTCCCGGGTCCCTATATGGCTACACCTTC
clone size: .
D gene: .
V gene: TRBV27
CDR3 length: 13
J gene: TRBJ1-2

CDR3 protein: CSVPGQIYNEQFF
CDR3 DNA: TGCAGCGTGCCGGGACAGATCTACAATGAGCAGTTCTTC
clone size: many
D gene: TRBD1
V gene: TRBV29-1
CDR3 length: 13
J gene: TRBJ2-1

CDR3 protein: CASSQDRAASYNEQFF
CDR3 DNA: TGTGCCAGCAGCCAAGATCGGGCGGCCTCCTACAATGAGCAGTTCTTC
clone size: few
D gene: .
V gene: TRBV4-2
CDR3 length: 16
J gene: TRBJ2-1

CDR3 protein: CASSPGFSYEQYF
CDR3 DNA: TGTGCCAGTAGCCCCGGGTTTTCCTACGAGCAGTACTTC
clone size: .
D gene: .
V gene: TRBV19
CDR3 length: 13
J gene: TRBJ2-7

CDR3 protein: CASSQEAAPGYEQYF
CDR3 DNA: TGCGCCAGCAGCCAAGAGGCCGCACCGGGTTACGAGCAGTACTTC
clone size: medium-sized
D gene: .
V gene: TRBV4-1
CDR3 length: 15
J gene: TRBJ2-7

CDR3 protein: CASSARGGIYEQYF
CDR3 DNA: TGTGCCAGCAGCGCGAGGGGGGGAATCTACGAGCAGTACTTC
clone size: .
D gene: .
V gene: TRBV9
CDR3 length: 14
J gene: TRBJ2-7

CDR3 protein: CSVVGLEAKNIQYF
CDR3 DNA: TGCAGCGTTGTCGGCCTCGAGGCCAAAAACATTCAGTACTTC
clone size: .
D gene: .
V gene: TRBV29-1
CDR3 length: 14
J gene: TRBJ2-4

CDR3 protein: CASSYSTRGAYNEQFF
CDR3 DNA: TGTGCCAGCAGTTACTCGACGCGGGGGGCCTACAATGAGCAGTTCTTC
clone size: few
D gene: TRBD2
V gene: TRBV6-5
CDR3 length: 16
J gene: TRBJ2-1

CDR3 protein: CATSSLEGSNQPQHF
CDR3 DNA: TGTGCCACCAGCAGTCTCGAGGGAAGCAATCAGCCCCAGCATTTT
clone size: .
D gene: .
V gene: TRBV15
CDR3 length: 15
J gene: TRBJ1-5

CDR3 protein: CASSYSNALAYNEQFF
CDR3 DNA: TGTGCCAGCAGTTACTCGAATGCGTTGGCCTACAATGAGCAGTTCTTC
clone size: few
D gene: .
V gene: TRBV6-5
CDR3 length: 16
J gene: TRBJ2-1

CDR3 protein: CASSVVPESTNNEQFF
CDR3 DNA: TGTGCCAGCAGCGTAGTTCCCGAATCGACTAACAATGAGCAGTTCTTC
clone size: .
D gene: .
V gene: TRBV9
CDR3 length: 16
J gene: TRBJ2-1

CDR3 protein: CASSGPGQLGTSGLVAFF
CDR3 DNA: TGTGCCAGCTCCGGGCCGGGACAACTCGGAACGTCCGGTTTGGTCGCTTTCTTT
clone size: many
D gene: .
V gene: TRBV18
CDR3 length: 18
J gene: TRBJ1-1

CDR3 protein: CASSPGTVEELFF
CDR3 DNA: TGTGCCAGCAGCCCCGGGACCGTAGAGGAGCTGTTTTTT
clone size: .
D gene: .
V gene: TRBV13
CDR3 length: 13
J gene: TRBJ2-2

CDR3 protein: CASSPLLTTDSLGELFF
CDR3 DNA: TGTGCCAGCAGCCCCCTCTTAACTACGGACAGTTTAGGGGAGCTGTTTTTT
clone size: few
D gene: .
V gene: TRBV12-3/TRBV12-4
CDR3 length: 17
J gene: TRBJ2-2

CDR3 protein: CASSLDRPTASYPNTEAFF
CDR3 DNA: TGTGCCAGCAGCTTAGATCGCCCGACAGCCTCCTACCCGAACACTGAAGCTTTCTTT
clone size: .
D gene: .
V gene: TRBV7-6
CDR3 length: 19
J gene: TRBJ1-1

CDR3 protein: CASSVSFGQGRGYTF
CDR3 DNA: TGTGCCAGCAGTGTAAGTTTTGGACAGGGCAGAGGCTACACCTTC
clone size: .
D gene: TRBD1
V gene: TRBV25-1
CDR3 length: 15
J gene: TRBJ1-2

CDR3 protein: CASSSPRGYNSPLHF
CDR3 DNA: TGTGCCAGCAGCTCCCCGAGAGGGTATAATTCACCCCTCCACTTT
clone size: .
D gene: .
V gene: TRBV11-2
CDR3 length: 15
J gene: TRBJ1-6

CDR3 protein: CAFLGLTSGANVLTF
CDR3 DNA: TGTGCCTTCCTAGGACTTACCTCTGGGGCCAACGTCCTGACTTTC
clone size: few
D gene: .
V gene: TRBV11-2
CDR3 length: 15
J gene: TRBJ2-6

CDR3 protein: CASSVEGEGEQFF
CDR3 DNA: TGTGCCAGCAGCGTAGAGGGGGAGGGTGAGCAGTTCTTC
clone size: few
D gene: .
V gene: TRBV9
CDR3 length: 13
J gene: TRBJ2-1

CDR3 protein: CASSLGSGPATDTQYF
CDR3 DNA: TGTGCCAGCAGCCTGGGGAGCGGGCCGGCGACAGATACGCAGTATTTT
clone size: few
D gene: .
V gene: TRBV5-8
CDR3 length: 16
J gene: TRBJ2-3

CDR3 protein: CASSWDRGPDTQYF
CDR3 DNA: TGTGCCAGCAGTTGGGACAGGGGGCCAGATACGCAGTATTTT
clone size: .
D gene: TRBD1
V gene: TRBV12-3/TRBV12-4
CDR3 length: 14
J gene: TRBJ2-3

CDR3 protein: CASSAGPIPADTQYF
CDR3 DNA: TGTGCCAGCAGCGCGGGGCCTATTCCTGCAGATACGCAGTATTTT
clone size: .
D gene: .
V gene: TRBV6-5
CDR3 length: 15
J gene: TRBJ2-3

CDR3 protein: CASSYSSGGYGYTF
CDR3 DNA: TGTGCCAGCAGTTACTCTTCGGGGGGATATGGCTACACCTTC
clone size: few
D gene: .
V gene: TRBV6-5
CDR3 length: 14
J gene: TRBJ1-2

CDR3 protein: CAWSSGTGSGQFF
CDR3 DNA: TGTGCCTGGAGCTCCGGGACAGGCAGCGGGCAGTTCTTC
clone size: few
D gene: TRBD1
V gene: TRBV30
CDR3 length: 13
J gene: TRBJ2-1

CDR3 protein: CASSYSGENSPLHF
CDR3 DNA: TGTGCCAGCAGTTACTCGGGAGAAAATTCACCCCTCCACTTT
clone size: .
D gene: .
V gene: TRBV6-5
CDR3 length: 14
J gene: TRBJ1-6

CDR3 protein: CASSQPGQGRANVLTF
CDR3 DNA: TGCGCCAGCAGCCAGCCGGGACAGGGGAGGGCCAACGTCCTGACTTTC
clone size: .
D gene: TRBD1
V gene: TRBV4-1
CDR3 length: 16
J gene: TRBJ2-6

CDR3 protein: CACNLGSAGELFF
CDR3 DNA: TGTGCCTGCAATTTGGGGAGTGCCGGGGAGCTGTTTTTT
clone size: few
D gene: .
V gene: TRBV7-9
CDR3 length: 13
J gene: TRBJ2-2

CDR3 protein: CASSPGLAVYNEQFF
CDR3 DNA: TGTGCCAGCAGTCCCGGACTAGCCGTCTACAATGAGCAGTTCTTC
clone size: few
D gene: TRBD2
V gene: TRBV6-5
CDR3 length: 15
J gene: TRBJ2-1

CDR3 protein: CASTVRGPSYEQYF
CDR3 DNA: TGTGCCAGCACTGTTCGGGGGCCATCCTACGAGCAGTACTTC
clone size: few
D gene: .
V gene: TRBV2
CDR3 length: 14
J gene: TRBJ2-7

CDR3 protein: CASSGDRARSYEQYF
CDR3 DNA: TGTGCCAGCAGTGGAGACCGGGCGAGGTCCTACGAGCAGTACTTC
clone size: .
D gene: .
V gene: TRBV25-1
CDR3 length: 15
J gene: TRBJ2-7

CDR3 protein: CASNGGNEQFF
CDR3 DNA: TGTGCCAGCAATGGGGGCAATGAGCAGTTCTTC
clone size: few
D gene: .
V gene: TRBV6-5
CDR3 length: 11
J gene: TRBJ2-1

CDR3 protein: CASSLSGGSYNEQFF
CDR3 DNA: TGTGCCAGCAGCTTATCGGGAGGCTCCTACAATGAGCAGTTCTTC
clone size: few
D gene: TRBD2
V gene: TRBV7-6
CDR3 length: 15
J gene: TRBJ2-1

CDR3 protein: CASSLTSGSSYEQYF
CDR3 DNA: TGCGCCAGCAGCTTGACTAGCGGGAGCTCCTACGAGCAGTACTTC
clone size: many
D gene: TRBD2
V gene: TRBV5-1
CDR3 length: 15
J gene: TRBJ2-7

CDR3 protein: CASTPGGDSSNQPQHF
CDR3 DNA: TGTGCCAGCACCCCAGGGGGGGACAGCAGCAATCAGCCCCAGCATTTT
clone size: few
D gene: TRBD1
V gene: TRBV7-9
CDR3 length: 16
J gene: TRBJ1-5

CDR3 protein: CASIGVSFTGELFF
CDR3 DNA: TGTGCCAGCATTGGGGTGTCTTTTACCGGGGAGCTGTTTTTT
clone size: .
D gene: .
V gene: TRBV2
CDR3 length: 14
J gene: TRBJ2-2

CDR3 protein: CASSEAPVVFGPQHF
CDR3 DNA: TGTGCCAGCAGTGAGGCGCCCGTTGTATTCGGGCCCCAGCATTTT
clone size: .
D gene: .
V gene: TRBV6-1
CDR3 length: 15
J gene: TRBJ1-5

CDR3 protein: CASSPRDLALPEQFF
CDR3 DNA: TGTGCCAGCAGTCCCAGGGACTTGGCCCTCCCCGAGCAGTTCTTC
clone size: few
D gene: .
V gene: TRBV12-3/TRBV12-4
CDR3 length: 15
J gene: TRBJ2-1

CDR3 protein: CASSHPGGSYNEQFF
CDR3 DNA: TGTGCCAGCAGTCATCCCGGGGGGTCCTACAATGAGCAGTTCTTC
clone size: .
D gene: TRBD2
V gene: TRBV7-9
CDR3 length: 15
J gene: TRBJ2-1